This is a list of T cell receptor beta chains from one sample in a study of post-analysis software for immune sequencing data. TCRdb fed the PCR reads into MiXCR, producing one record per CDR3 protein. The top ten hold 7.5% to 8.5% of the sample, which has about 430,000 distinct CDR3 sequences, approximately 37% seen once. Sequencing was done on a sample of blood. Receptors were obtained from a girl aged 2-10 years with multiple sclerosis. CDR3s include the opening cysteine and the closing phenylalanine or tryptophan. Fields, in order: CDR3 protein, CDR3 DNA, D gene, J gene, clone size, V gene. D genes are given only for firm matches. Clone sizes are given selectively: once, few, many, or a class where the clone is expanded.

CDR3aa: CASSLWADSYNEQFF; CDR3nt: TGTGCCAGCAGTTTGTGGGCGGATTCCTACAATGAGCAGTTCTTC; d_gene: NA; j_gene: TRBJ2-1; abundance: NA; v_gene: TRBV12-3/TRBV12-4
CDR3aa: CASSLGDREMVDSPLHF; CDR3nt: TGCGCCAGCAGCTTGGGGGACAGGGAAATGGTCGATTCACCCCTCCACTTT; d_gene: TRBD1; j_gene: TRBJ1-6; abundance: NA; v_gene: TRBV5-1
CDR3aa: CASSQEDTGLAGLTYEQYF; CDR3nt: TGTGCCAGCAGCCAAGAGGACACGGGACTAGCGGGTCTCACCTACGAGCAGTACTTC; d_gene: TRBD2; j_gene: TRBJ2-7; abundance: NA; v_gene: TRBV3-1
CDR3aa: CASSSNRALGQPQHF; CDR3nt: TGTGCCAGCAGTTCCAACAGGGCTCTCGGTCAGCCCCAGCATTTT; d_gene: NA; j_gene: TRBJ1-5; abundance: few; v_gene: TRBV28
CDR3aa: CASSLSASGNNEQFF; CDR3nt: TGTGCCAGCAGCTTATCGGCTAGCGGTAACAATGAGCAGTTCTTC; d_gene: TRBD2; j_gene: TRBJ2-1; abundance: NA; v_gene: TRBV7-9
CDR3aa: CASSLTSGDRTNYGYTF; CDR3nt: TGTGCCAGCAGCCTTACAAGCGGGGACCGAACTAACTATGGCTACACCTTC; d_gene: NA; j_gene: TRBJ1-2; abundance: NA; v_gene: TRBV4-2
CDR3aa: CSARALTAVRTDEQYF; CDR3nt: TGCAGTGCTAGAGCCCTGACAGCTGTCCGTACCGACGAACAGTACTTC; d_gene: NA; j_gene: TRBJ2-7; abundance: NA; v_gene: TRBV20-1
CDR3aa: CASSLGGNLYNGQFF; CDR3nt: TGTGCCAGCAGTTTAGGGGGAAATCTATACAATGGGCAGTTCTTC; d_gene: NA; j_gene: TRBJ2-1; abundance: NA; v_gene: TRBV12-3/TRBV12-4
CDR3aa: CASSLVGPNRGVPYEQYF; CDR3nt: TGTGCCAGCAGCTTAGTAGGGCCTAATAGAGGTGTACCCTACGAGCAGTACTTC; d_gene: NA; j_gene: TRBJ2-7; abundance: NA; v_gene: TRBV7-9
CDR3aa: CSLGGGETQYF; CDR3nt: TGCAGCCTGGGGGGGGGAGAGACCCAGTACTTC; d_gene: TRBD2; j_gene: TRBJ2-5; abundance: NA; v_gene: TRBV29-1
CDR3aa: CVSSKPGGGTQETQYF; CDR3nt: TGTGTCAGCAGTAAACCCGGCGGGGGCACCCAAGAGACCCAGTACTTC; d_gene: NA; j_gene: TRBJ2-5; abundance: once; v_gene: TRBV6-6
CDR3aa: CASSLVAGTAGPYSYEQYF; CDR3nt: TGCGCCAGCAGCTTGGTGGCAGGCACTGCTGGCCCCTACTCCTACGAGCAGTACTTC; d_gene: NA; j_gene: TRBJ2-7; abundance: NA; v_gene: TRBV5-1
CDR3aa: CASSSRGGPDIPNGYTF; CDR3nt: TGTGCCAGCAGCTCTCGCGGCGGACCCGATATTCCTAATGGCTACACCTTC; d_gene: NA; j_gene: TRBJ1-2; abundance: NA; v_gene: TRBV5-5